One TCR beta chain is described in this entry. CDR1 is LGHDT and CDR2 is YNNKEL in the germline V gene (reference sequence). The CDR3 sequence is 15 residues long. The J segment lost 6 bases and the V segment lost 6 bases, leaving 14 bases of the junction unmatched. Only in-frame clones appear in the TCRdb table, and some are missing; sequencing was by immunoSEQ multiplex PCR. The repertoire has tens of thousands of clones, roughly 90% of them found once; the top ten carry about an eighth. This sample was taken from a study of T cell responses to AZD1222 COVID-19 vaccine. This sequence was found in an adult who received the AZD1222 COVID-19 vaccine. The V call is TRBV3-1 (or the pseudogene TRBV3-2), the J call TRBJ2-7; 7 positions match TRBD1. This specimen was peripheral blood, taken 28 days after the second AZD1222 dose. The CDR3 is CASSGGAGGLAEQYF. The CDR3 DNA follows: TGTGCCAGCAGTGGTGGGGCAGGGGGTCTTGCCGAGCAGTACTTC.